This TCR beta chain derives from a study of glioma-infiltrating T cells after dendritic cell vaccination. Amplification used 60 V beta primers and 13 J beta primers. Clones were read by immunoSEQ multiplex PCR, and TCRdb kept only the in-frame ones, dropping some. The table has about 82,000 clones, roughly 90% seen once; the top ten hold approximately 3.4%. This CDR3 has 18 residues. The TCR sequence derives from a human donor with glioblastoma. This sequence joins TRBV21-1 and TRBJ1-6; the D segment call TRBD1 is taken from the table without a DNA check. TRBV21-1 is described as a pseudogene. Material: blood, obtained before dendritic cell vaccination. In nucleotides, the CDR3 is TGTGCCAGCAGCAAAAGGGGCTTCCGGGACAGGGGGCTTTCACCCCTCCACTTT. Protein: CASSKRGFRDRGLSPLHF.